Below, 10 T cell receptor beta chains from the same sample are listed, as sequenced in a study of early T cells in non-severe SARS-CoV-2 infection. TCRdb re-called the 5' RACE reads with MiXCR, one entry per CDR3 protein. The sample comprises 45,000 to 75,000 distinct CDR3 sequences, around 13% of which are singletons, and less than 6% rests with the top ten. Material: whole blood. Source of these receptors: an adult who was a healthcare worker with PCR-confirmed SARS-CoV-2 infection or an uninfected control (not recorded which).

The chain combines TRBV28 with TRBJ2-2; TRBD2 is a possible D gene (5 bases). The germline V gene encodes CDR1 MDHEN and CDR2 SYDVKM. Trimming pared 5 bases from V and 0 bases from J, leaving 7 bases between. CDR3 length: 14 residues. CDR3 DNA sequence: TGTGCCAGCAGTCCTAGCCCGAACACCGGGGAGCTGTTTTTT. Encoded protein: CASSPSPNTGELFF.

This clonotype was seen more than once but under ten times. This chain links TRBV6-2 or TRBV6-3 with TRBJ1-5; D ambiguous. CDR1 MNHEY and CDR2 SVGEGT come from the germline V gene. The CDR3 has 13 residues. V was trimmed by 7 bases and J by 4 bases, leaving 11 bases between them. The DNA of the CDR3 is TGTGCCAGCACCCCGGGAGGGAATCAGCCCCAGCATTTT. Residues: CASTPGGNQPQHF.

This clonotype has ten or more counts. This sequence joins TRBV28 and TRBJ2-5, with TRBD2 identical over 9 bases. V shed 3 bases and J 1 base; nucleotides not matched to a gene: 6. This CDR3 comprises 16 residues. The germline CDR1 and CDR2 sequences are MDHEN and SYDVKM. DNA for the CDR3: TGTGCCAGCAGTTTGATTACTAGCGGGCTCCAAGAGACCCAGTACTTC. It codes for CASSLITSGLQETQYF. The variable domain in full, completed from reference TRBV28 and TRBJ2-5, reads DVKVTQSSRYLVKRTGEKVFLECVQDMDHENMFWYRQDPGLGLRLIYFSYDVKMKEKGDIPEGYSVSREKKERFSLILESASTNQTSMYLCASSLITSGLQETQYFGPGTRLLVL.

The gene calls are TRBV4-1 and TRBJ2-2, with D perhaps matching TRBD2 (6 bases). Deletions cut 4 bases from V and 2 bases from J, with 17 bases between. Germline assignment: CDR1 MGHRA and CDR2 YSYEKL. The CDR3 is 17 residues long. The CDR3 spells CASSPDQYGGNTGELFF. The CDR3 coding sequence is TGCGCCAGCAGCCCCGATCAATACGGGGGTAACACCGGGGAGCTGTTTTTT.

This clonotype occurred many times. This CDR3 is CSVEGNEQFF. The CDR3 DNA follows: TGCAGCGTTGAGGGCAATGAGCAGTTCTTC. The chain recombines TRBV29-1 with TRBJ2-1; D not certain. Trimming stripped 3 bases from V and 6 bases from J, with 3 bases between. In germline, CDR1 is SQVTM, CDR2 ANQGSEA. This CDR3 contains 10 residues.

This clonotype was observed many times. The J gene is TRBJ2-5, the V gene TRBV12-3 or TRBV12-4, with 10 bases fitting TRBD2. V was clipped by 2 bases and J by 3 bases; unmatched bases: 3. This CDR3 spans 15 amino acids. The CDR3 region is CASSLQGTSEETQYF. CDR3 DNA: TGTGCCAGCAGTTTACAAGGGACTAGCGAAGAGACCCAGTACTTC.

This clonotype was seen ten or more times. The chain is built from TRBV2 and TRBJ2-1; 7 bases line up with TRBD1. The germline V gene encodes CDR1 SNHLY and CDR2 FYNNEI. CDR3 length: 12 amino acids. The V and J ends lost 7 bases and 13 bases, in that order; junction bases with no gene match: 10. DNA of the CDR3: TGTGCCAGCACTCGAGACAGGGAAAGACAGTTCTTC. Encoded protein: CASTRDRERQFF.

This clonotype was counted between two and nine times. The CDR3, as DNA: TGCGCCAGCAGTCAATCGCGGCGCGGAAATGAGCAGTTCTTC. Translation gives CASSQSRRGNEQFF. J is TRBJ2-1 and V is TRBV23-1; D unresolved. TRBV23-1 is an open reading frame, and its role is uncertain. The ends were cut back, 0 bases at V and 7 bases at J, with 10 bases in the middle. The CDR3 is 14 residues long.

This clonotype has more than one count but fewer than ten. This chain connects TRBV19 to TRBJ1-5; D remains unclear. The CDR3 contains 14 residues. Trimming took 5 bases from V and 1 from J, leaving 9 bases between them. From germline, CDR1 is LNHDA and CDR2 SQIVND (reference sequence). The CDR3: CASSLVQSNQPQHF. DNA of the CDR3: TGTGCCAGTAGTTTAGTACAGAGCAATCAGCCCCAGCATTTT.

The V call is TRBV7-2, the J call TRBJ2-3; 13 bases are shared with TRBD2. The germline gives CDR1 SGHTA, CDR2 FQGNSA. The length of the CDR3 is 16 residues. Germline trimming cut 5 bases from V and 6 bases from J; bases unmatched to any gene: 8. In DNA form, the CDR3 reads TGTGCCAGCAGCCCTACTAGCGGGGGGGCGGGTGATACGCAGTATTTT. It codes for CASSPTSGGAGDTQYF.